The T cell receptor beta chain under discussion was sequenced for a study of graft-versus-host responses after intestinal transplantation. Sequencing was performed with immunoSEQ multiplex PCR; in TCRdb, only in-frame clones are kept and a portion is missing. This sample has 10,000 or so clones; roughly 27% occur once, and the top ten carry around 3.2%. A few counts support this clone. Both CD3+CD4+ and CD3+CD8+ responders that were proliferating and CFSE-low underwent sorting after the reaction. This CDR3 contains 14 residues. Trimming left V 1 base short and J 0 bases short, with 6 bases between. Germline V gene lookup returns CDR1 LGHNA and CDR2 YSLEER. Study findings and constraints: Across patients carrying graft-donor T cell macrochimerism, allografts held high graft-versus-host to host-versus-graft clonal ratios.

This sequence originates from a human patient who received an intestinal transplant. The sample was alloreactive CD4+ T cells from a mixed lymphocyte reaction culture, taken before intestinal transplant. Subset in this sample: CFSE-low proliferating T cells sorted from roughly six-day pre-transplant mixed lymphocyte reaction (GvH or HvG direction). This chain connects TRBV4-3 to TRBJ1-1; no reliable D call. The CDR3 spells CASSQVAMNTEAFF. As DNA, the CDR3 is TGCGCCAGCAGCCAAGTAGCCATGAACACTGAAGCTTTCTTT.